These 5 T cell receptor beta chains were all obtained from the same sample, sequenced in a study of CD8 T cells in ankylosing spondylitis. TCRdb processed the 5' RACE reads anew with MiXCR; each CDR3 protein has one entry. The sample carries around 330,000 distinct CDR3 sequences, around a tenth recorded once. Sequenced material: blood, either unsorted or a sorted T cell fraction (not recorded which). Receptors originate from a female donor with ankylosing spondylitis or in good health (not recorded which).

This clonotype was seen many times. The chain employs TRBV29-1 and TRBJ2-1, with no clear D. This CDR3 has 14 amino acids. CDR1 and CDR2 (germline): SQVTM, ANQGSEA. Trimming stripped 3 bases from V and 0 bases from J, with 9 bases between. CDR3 in amino acids: CSVEAVSSYNEQFF. DNA for the CDR3: TGCAGCGTTGAGGCGGTTAGCTCCTACAATGAGCAGTTCTTC.

Many counts were recorded for this clonotype. The rearrangement links TRBV24-1 to TRBJ2-3, with 9 bases lining up with TRBD2. V was pared by 1 base and J by 5 bases, with 9 bases of the junction left unmatched. CDR1 and CDR2 (germline): KGHDR, SFDVKD. The CDR3 sequence is 17 residues long. CDR3 nucleotides: TGTGCCACCAGTGATTTTAACCGGCGGGAGGGTGAAGATACGCAGTATTTT. Its translation: CATSDFNRREGEDTQYF.

This clonotype was detected ten times or more. The genes are TRBV12-3 or TRBV12-4 and TRBJ2-7, with D possibly matching TRBD2 (6 bases). The length of the CDR3 is 13 residues. Trimming stripped 6 bases from V and 0 bases from J, with 9 bases between. CDR3 loop: CASSRESSYEQYF. The CDR3 DNA follows: TGTGCCAGCAGCCGGGAGTCCTCCTACGAGCAGTACTTC.

This clonotype was recorded many times. The rearrangement links TRBV20-1 to TRBJ2-1, with 10 bases identical to TRBD2. CDR1 is DFQATT and CDR2 is SNEGSKA in the germline V gene (reference sequence). This CDR3 contains 14 residues. V dropped 6 bases and J dropped 10; count of bases not matched to a gene: 12. CDR3 sequence (DNA): TGCAGTGCCGGAGGGACTAGCGCCGGTGAGGAGCAGTTCTTC. It encodes CSAGGTSAGEEQFF.

This clonotype was observed many times. The chain carries TRBV5-1 and TRBJ2-1; 11 nucleotides align to TRBD2. The germline CDR1 and CDR2 sequences are SGHRS and YFSETQ. This CDR3 region has 14 residues. With 7 bases clipped from V and 2 bases from J, the junction kept 2 bases outside the gene matches. In DNA, the CDR3 is TGCGCCAGCGCGACTAGCGGGGCCTACAATGAGCAGTTCTTC. This gives the protein CASATSGAYNEQFF.